This TCR beta chain was found in a study of tumor and adjacent non-tumor tissue in lung cancer. CDR3 length: 15 residues. Germline V gene sequence: CDR1 SGHRS, CDR2 YFSETQ. The table lists this clonotype with a count of one. One end of the junction varies from germline; a read error may be responsible. Three rounds of nested PCR, following a modified ARM-PCR protocol, produced the TCRbeta library. TCRdb re-called the multiplex PCR reads with MiXCR, one entry per CDR3 protein. This table holds about 86,000 distinct CDR3 sequences, roughly 77% found once. The template was RNA from unsorted bulk tissue. More than 3 cm separated this lung sample from the edge of the tumor.

The material sequenced was distant non-tumor lung tissue. The chain is built from TRBV5-1 and TRBJ1-5; 8 nucleotides match TRBD1. The sequence was collected from a woman in her 50s with non-small cell lung cancer. CDR3 DNA: TGCGCCGGCAGCTTGGAGGGACAGGATATGCAGCCCCAGCATTTT. The encoded protein is CAGSLEGQDMQPQHF.